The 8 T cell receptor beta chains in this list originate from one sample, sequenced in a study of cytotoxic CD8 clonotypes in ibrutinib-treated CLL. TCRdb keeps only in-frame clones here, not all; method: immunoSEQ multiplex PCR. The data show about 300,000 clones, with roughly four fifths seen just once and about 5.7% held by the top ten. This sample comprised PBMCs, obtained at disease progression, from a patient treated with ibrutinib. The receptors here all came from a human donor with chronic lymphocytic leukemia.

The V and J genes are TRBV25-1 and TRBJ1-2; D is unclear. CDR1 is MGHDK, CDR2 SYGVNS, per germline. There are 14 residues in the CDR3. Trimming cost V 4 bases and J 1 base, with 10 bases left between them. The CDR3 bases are TGTGCCAGCAGTGTGTCAGAATATAACTATGGCTACACCTTC. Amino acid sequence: CASSVSEYNYGYTF.

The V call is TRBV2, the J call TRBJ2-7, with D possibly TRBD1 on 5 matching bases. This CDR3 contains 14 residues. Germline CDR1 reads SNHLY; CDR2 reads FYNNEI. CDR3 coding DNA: TGTGCAGGAACCCACCAGGGCAATCGATACGAGCAGTACTTC. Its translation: CAGTHQGNRYEQYF.

CDR3 nucleotide sequence: TGTGCCAGCAGTTACGGACTGGCCTACGAGCAGTACTTC. Protein sequence: CASSYGLAYEQYF. V and J are TRBV6-6 and TRBJ2-7; D is possibly TRBD2 (5 bases). CDR1 and CDR2 from the germline V gene are MNHNY and SVGAGI (reference sequence). V was cut by 2 bases and J by 2 bases, with 7 bases left in between. The CDR3 length is 13 residues.

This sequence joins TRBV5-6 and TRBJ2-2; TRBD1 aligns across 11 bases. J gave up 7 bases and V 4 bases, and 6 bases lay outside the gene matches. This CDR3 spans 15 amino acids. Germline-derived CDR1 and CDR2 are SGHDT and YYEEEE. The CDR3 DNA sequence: TGTGCCAGCAGCCCTGGGACAGGGGGTTTCGGGGAGCTGTTTTTT. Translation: CASSPGTGGFGELFF.

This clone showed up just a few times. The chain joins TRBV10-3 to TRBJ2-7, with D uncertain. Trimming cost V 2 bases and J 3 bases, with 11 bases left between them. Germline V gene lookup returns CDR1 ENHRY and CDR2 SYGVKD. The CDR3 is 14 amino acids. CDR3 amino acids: CAISEPNYGYEQYF. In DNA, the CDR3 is TGTGCCATCAGTGAGCCCAATTACGGCTACGAGCAGTACTTC.

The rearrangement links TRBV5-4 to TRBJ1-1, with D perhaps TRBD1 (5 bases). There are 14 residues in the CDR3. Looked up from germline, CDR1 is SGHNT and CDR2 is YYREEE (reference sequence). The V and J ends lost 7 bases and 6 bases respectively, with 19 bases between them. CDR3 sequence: CASLGEPVGAEAFF. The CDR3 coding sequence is TGTGCCAGCTTGGGGGAACCCGTTGGGGCTGAAGCTTTCTTT. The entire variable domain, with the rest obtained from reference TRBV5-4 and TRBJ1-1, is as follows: ETGVTQSPTHLIKTRGQQVTLRCSSQSGHNTVSWYQQALGQGPQFIFQYYREEENGRGNFPPRFSGLQFPNYSSELNVNALELDDSALYLCASLGEPVGAEAFFGQGTRLTVV.

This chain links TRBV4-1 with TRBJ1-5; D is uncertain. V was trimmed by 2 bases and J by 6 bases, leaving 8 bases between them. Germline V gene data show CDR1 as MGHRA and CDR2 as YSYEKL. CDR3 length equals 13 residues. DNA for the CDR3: TGCGCCAGCAGCCAATACCCAGGTCAGCCCCAGCATTTT. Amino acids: CASSQYPGQPQHF.

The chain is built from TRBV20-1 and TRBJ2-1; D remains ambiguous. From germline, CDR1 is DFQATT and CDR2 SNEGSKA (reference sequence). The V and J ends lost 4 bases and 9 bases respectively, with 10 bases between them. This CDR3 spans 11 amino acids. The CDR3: CSATFSLEQFF. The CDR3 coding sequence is TGCAGTGCTACTTTCTCTCTTGAGCAGTTCTTC.